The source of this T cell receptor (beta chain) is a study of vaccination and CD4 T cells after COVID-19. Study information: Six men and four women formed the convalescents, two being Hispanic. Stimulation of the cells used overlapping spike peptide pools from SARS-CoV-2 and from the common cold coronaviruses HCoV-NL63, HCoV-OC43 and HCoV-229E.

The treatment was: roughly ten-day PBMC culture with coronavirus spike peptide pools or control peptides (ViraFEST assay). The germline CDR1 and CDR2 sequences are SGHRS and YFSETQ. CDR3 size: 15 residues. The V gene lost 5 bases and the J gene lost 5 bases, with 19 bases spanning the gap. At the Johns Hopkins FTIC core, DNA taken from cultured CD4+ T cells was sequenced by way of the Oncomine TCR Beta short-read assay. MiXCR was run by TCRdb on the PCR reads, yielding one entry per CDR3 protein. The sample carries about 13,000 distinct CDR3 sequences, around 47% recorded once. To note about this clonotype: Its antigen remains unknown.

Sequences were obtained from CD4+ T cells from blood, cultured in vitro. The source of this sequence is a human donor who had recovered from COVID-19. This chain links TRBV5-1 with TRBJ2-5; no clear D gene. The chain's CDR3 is CASSPTGVTSETQYF. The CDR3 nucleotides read TGCGCCAGCAGTCCTACTGGTGTAACGTCCGAGACCCAGTACTTC.